The 13 T cell receptor beta chains given below trace back to one sample, sequenced in a study of T cell changes during pregnancy in multiple sclerosis. This table comes from immunoSEQ multiplex PCR, and its TCRdb copy is limited to in-frame clones, with some not included. Of 70,000 to 95,000 clones listed, around 94% are singletons. This specimen consisted of peripheral blood, obtained in the second trimester of pregnancy. These receptors originate from a female donor in good health, enrolled as a control in a pregnancy study.

The chain recombines TRBV28 with TRBJ1-3; TRBD1 aligns across 9 bases. The V segment lost 8 bases and the J segment 7 bases; nucleotides outside the gene matches: 6. Germline CDR1 is MDHEN and CDR2 is SYDVKM. The CDR3 loop spans 13 amino acids. CDR3 DNA sequence: TGTGCCAGCGGGACAGGGAGCGCGAACACCATATATTTT. Protein sequence: CASGTGSANTIYF.

The chain links TRBV6-5 to TRBJ1-4; TRBD1 matches 9 bases. CDR3 size: 14 residues. From germline, CDR1 is MNHEY and CDR2 SVGAGI. J lost 5 bases, V lost 2 bases, and 0 bases had no gene match. CDR3 DNA sequence: TGTGCCAGCAGTTACGGACAGGGGAATGAAAAACTGTTTTTT. Amino acids: CASSYGQGNEKLFF.

The chain's CDR3 is CASAKDRARTDTQYF. CDR3 bases: TGTGCCAGCGCGAAGGACAGGGCTAGAACAGATACGCAGTATTTT. This sequence joins TRBV28 and TRBJ2-3; 8 bases are shared with TRBD1. J gave up 3 bases and V 8 bases, and 10 bases lay outside the gene matches. This CDR3 contains 15 residues. The germline gives CDR1 MDHEN, CDR2 SYDVKM.

This clone was counted between two and nine times. The junction departs from the called germline gene at one end, perhaps through a read error. CDR3 residues: CASRQGLGGETQYF. CDR3 coding DNA: TGTGCCAGCAGGCAAGGGCTCGGGGGAGAGACCCAGTACTTC. This rearrangement joins TRBV4-2 to TRBJ2-5; D might be TRBD2 (6 bases). CDR1 and CDR2 from the germline V gene are LGHNA and YNFKEQ. The length of the CDR3 is 14 residues.

This clone was seen a handful of times. V usage is TRBV2 and J usage is TRBJ2-7; no definite D call. The CDR3 totals 16 residues. CDR1 and CDR2 from the germline V gene are SNHLY and FYNNEI. The V and J ends lost 3 bases and 2 bases respectively, with 17 bases between them. The CDR3 loop is CASSESRGPPPYEQYF. DNA for the CDR3: TGTGCCAGCAGTGAGTCTAGAGGCCCGCCTCCCTACGAGCAGTACTTC.

DNA of the CDR3: TGTGCCAGCAGCGGACAGGGGTATGGCTACACCTTC. This gives the protein CASSGQGYGYTF. The rearrangement joins TRBV5-5 to TRBJ1-2; 9 positions agree with TRBD1. Germline V gene lookup returns CDR1 SGHKS and CDR2 YYEKEE (reference sequence). The ends lost 4 bases at V and 5 bases at J; junction bases unmatched: 0. There are 12 residues in the CDR3.

V gene TRBV6-1 combines with J gene TRBJ1-4; TRBD1 aligns across 7 bases. CDR3 length equals 14 residues. J was trimmed by 4 bases and V by 5 bases; bases with no gene match: 4. The V gene's germline CDR1 is MNHNS and CDR2 SASEGT. Here the CDR3 DNA reads TGTGCCAGCAGTCGGCCAGGGGGTAATGAAAAACTGTTTTTT. This codes for CASSRPGGNEKLFF.

The chain uses TRBV19 and TRBJ2-5; 13 positions match TRBD2. Germline-derived CDR1 and CDR2 are LNHDA and SQIVND (reference sequence). This CDR3 has 13 residues. The J segment lost 11 bases and the V segment lost 7 bases, leaving 7 bases of the junction unmatched. CDR3: CASKTSGGAVQYF. The DNA for the CDR3 is TGTGCCAGTAAAACTAGCGGGGGGGCAGTTCAGTACTTC. Full variable domain (remainder filled in from reference TRBV19 and TRBJ2-5): DGGITQSPKYLFRKEGQNVTLSCEQNLNHDAMYWYRQDPGQGLRLIYYSQIVNDFQKGDIAEGYSVSREKKESFPLTVTSAQKNPTAFYLCASKTSGGAVQYFGPGTRLLVL.

The genes are TRBV4-1 and TRBJ2-5, with D maybe TRBD2 (6 bases). V was trimmed by 0 bases and J by 6 bases, leaving 17 bases between them. The CDR3 consists of 16 residues. The germline gives CDR1 MGHRA, CDR2 YSYEKL. The DNA for the CDR3 is TGCGCCAGCAGCCAAGAGTGGGCGACTAGTCGGCAGACCCAGTACTTC. As protein: CASSQEWATSRQTQYF.

The V gene is TRBV6-5, the J gene TRBJ1-5; D perhaps matches TRBD1 (5 bases). The CDR3 totals 12 residues. From germline, CDR1 is MNHEY and CDR2 SVGAGI. V lost 8 bases to trimming and J lost 6 bases, with 11 bases between them. For the CDR3, the DNA is TGTGCCAGCGGGGCAACGGGTCAGCCCCAGCATTTT. Amino acid sequence: CASGATGQPQHF.

This chain joins TRBV5-6 and TRBJ1-5; 7 bases are a match to TRBD1. The trim removed 4 bases at V and 4 bases at J, leaving 2 bases unmatched. The CDR3 is made up of 13 amino acids. Germline values: CDR1 SGHDT, CDR2 YYEEEE. In DNA form, the CDR3 reads TGTGCCAGCAGCGAGACAGGGAATCAGCCCCAGCATTTT. The encoded protein is CASSETGNQPQHF.

The rearrangement uses TRBV18 and TRBJ2-1, with 8 bases identical to TRBD1. This CDR3 is built from 21 residues. V lost 2 bases, J lost 1 base, and 19 bases stayed unmatched. In germline, CDR1 is KGHSH, CDR2 LQKENI. CDR3 residues: CASSPKSGTGGYTTSYNEQFF. DNA of the CDR3: TGTGCCAGCTCACCAAAGTCCGGGACAGGTGGCTACACGACTTCCTACAATGAGCAGTTCTTC.

This chain links TRBV7-9 with TRBJ1-1; D might be TRBD1 (6 bases). CDR3 length: 16 residues. V was pared by 5 bases and J by 1 base, with 17 bases between. The V gene's germline CDR1 is SEHNR and CDR2 FQNEAQ (reference sequence). As DNA, the CDR3 is TGTGCCAGCAGCCCCCTTTCCCAGGGGACGAACACTGAAGCTTTCTTT. Protein: CASSPLSQGTNTEAFF.